This T cell receptor (beta chain) stems from a study of OX40 agonist ivuxolimab in advanced cancers. Concerning the study at large: The costimulatory receptor OX40 (CD134) was targeted by ivuxolimab, a fully human IgG2 agonistic monoclonal antibody. Intravenous ivuxolimab was administered to patients every 2 weeks at six dose levels: 0.01, 0.1, 0.3, 1.5, 3 and 10 mg/kg. Of the 50 to 55 dose-escalation patients, hepatocellular carcinoma was present in approximately 20, melanoma in approximately 15, renal cell carcinoma in 9 and head and neck cancer in 9. The dose-escalation cohort was about 83% male with a mean age of approximately 60 years, ranging from roughly 20 to 80. Patients were allowed to have had prior anti-PD-1, anti-PD-L1 or anti-CTLA-4 therapy, and around 41% of the dose-escalation patients had previously received checkpoint inhibitors. Partial responses occurred in three dose-escalation patients: two with cutaneous melanoma and one with hepatocellular carcinoma. Peripheral TCRbeta sequencing was intended to test whether TCR sequence diversity was altered and clonal T-cell expansion was caused by ivuxolimab. The monotherapy dose-escalation portion (N of about 57 patients) of the phase I ivuxolimab trial is reported in the paper.

The paper's findings and limits, for the study overall: Low levels of normalized T-cell clonal expansion were also seen in some patients who did not respond. Clonal expansion of both CD4+ and CD8+ blood T cells was observed from baseline to week 6 at doses 0.1 to 3.0 mg/kg. In the 0.1-3.0 mg/kg groups, partial responders had among the lowest normalized peripheral clonal expansion, particularly in CD8+ T cells. After ivuxolimab, expanded clones were on average more numerous among CD8+ T cells than among CD4+ T cells. Which antigens the clonally expanded peripheral T cells were specific for was not determined.

Genomic DNA was extracted from sorted cells for sequencing of the TCRbeta CDR3 region. The immunoSEQ Assay was used to sequence the TCRbeta CDR3 regions. The source is immuneACCESS, and TCRdb retained only in-frame sequences with V and J called. Part of the clones is not carried over; for the studies checked, unresolved V genes explain less than half of this, and the remainder is unexplained. The sample includes about 19,000 clones, with about 74% observed a single time. Jointly, the top ten make up more than 25% of the sample. In its sample, this clone comes out as medium-sized (0.01 to 0.1%). This clone's antigen is unknown. It has no much larger one-base neighbor in the sample; base qualities were not kept. The germline V gene yields MGHRA for CDR1 and YSYEKL for CDR2. Taken from cysteine to phenylalanine, the CDR3 has 14 residues. The CDR3 DNA has 42 bases and is translated from base 1. Cut back by 0 bases and 6 bases, the V and J ends lie 9 bases apart.

Patients with a history of autoimmune disease or receiving systemic immunosuppression were excluded from the trial. Peripheral blood for TCR sequencing was collected from all dose cohorts at baseline, on cycle 4 day 1, and on cycle 7 day 1. Samples came from an open-label, multicenter, first-in-human phase I dose-escalation trial of ivuxolimab. The trial enrolled adults with locally advanced or metastatic head and neck squamous cell, hepatocellular, melanoma or renal cell carcinoma. CD4+ and CD8+ T cells were sorted separately from peripheral blood before TCR sequencing. This clonotype was obtained from an adult with an advanced solid tumor such as melanoma, head and neck, liver or kidney cancer. The chain couples TRBV4-1 to TRBJ1-5; TRBD1 is possibly the D segment (5 matching bases). Material: CD4+ or CD8+ T cells sorted from blood, obtained in a trial of the OX40 agonist ivuxolimab. The CDR3 protein is CASSQDYGTQPQHF. The DNA reads as follows: TGCGCCAGCAGCCAAGATTACGGGACTCAGCCCCAGCATTTT.